The clone carrying this T cell receptor (beta chain) came up a few times. A TCRbeta library incorporating unique molecular identifiers was prepared. One entry per CDR3 protein, called by TCRdb with MiXCR from the PCR reads. Here the sample spans around 480,000 distinct CDR3 sequences, 32% being singletons. CDR1 and CDR2 (germline): MGHDK, SYGVNS. V was clipped by 7 bases and J by 11 bases, with 14 bases between them. The CDR3 totals 11 residues. This sample is part of a study of T-cell reconstitution after alpha-beta-depleted transplantation in children. The chain couples TRBV25-1 to TRBJ1-2; D gene unclear. The TCR comes from a human donor who donated a stem cell graft to a child with aplastic anemia. The sequencing used PBMCs from the stem cell graft donor, collected from the stem cell graft. The CDR3 sequence is CASNFGVEYTF. The CDR3 coding sequence is TGTGCCAGCAATTTTGGGGTTGAATACACCTTC.